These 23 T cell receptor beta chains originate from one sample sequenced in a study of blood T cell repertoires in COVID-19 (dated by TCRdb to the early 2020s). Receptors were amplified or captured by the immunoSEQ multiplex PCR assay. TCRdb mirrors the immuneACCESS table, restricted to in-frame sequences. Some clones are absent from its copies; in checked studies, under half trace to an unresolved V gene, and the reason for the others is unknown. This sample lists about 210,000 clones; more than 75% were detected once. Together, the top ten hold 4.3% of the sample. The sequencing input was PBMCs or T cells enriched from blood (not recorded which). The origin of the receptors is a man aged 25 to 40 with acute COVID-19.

The CDR3 DNA reads as TGCAGCGCGACCCGGGACAGGGGTCAGCCCCAGCATTTT. Translation gives CSATRDRGQPQHF. This chain uses TRBV29-1 with TRBJ1-5; TRBD1 agrees at 10 bases. This CDR3 contains 13 residues. With V trimmed by 7 bases and J by 6 bases, 6 bases remained unmatched. CDR1 is SQVTM, CDR2 ANQGSEA, per germline.

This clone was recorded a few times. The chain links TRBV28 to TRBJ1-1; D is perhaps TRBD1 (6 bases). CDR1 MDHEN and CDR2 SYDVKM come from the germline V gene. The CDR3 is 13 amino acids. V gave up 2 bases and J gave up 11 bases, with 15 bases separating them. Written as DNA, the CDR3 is TGTGCCAGCAGTTTAGGGGGCCTACTACTCGCTTTCTTT. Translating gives CASSLGGLLLAFF.

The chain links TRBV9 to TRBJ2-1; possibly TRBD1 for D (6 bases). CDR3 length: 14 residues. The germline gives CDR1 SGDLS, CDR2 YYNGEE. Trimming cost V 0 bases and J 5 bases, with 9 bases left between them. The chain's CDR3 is CASSVAGVHNEQFF. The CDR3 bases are TGTGCCAGCAGCGTAGCAGGGGTCCACAATGAGCAGTTCTTC.

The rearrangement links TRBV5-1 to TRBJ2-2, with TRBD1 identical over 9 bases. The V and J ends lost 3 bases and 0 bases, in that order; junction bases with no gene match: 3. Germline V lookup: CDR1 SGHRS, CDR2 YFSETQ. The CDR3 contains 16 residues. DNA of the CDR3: TGCGCCAGCAGCTCCACAGGGGGCCCGAACACCGGGGAGCTGTTTTTT. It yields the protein CASSSTGGPNTGELFF.

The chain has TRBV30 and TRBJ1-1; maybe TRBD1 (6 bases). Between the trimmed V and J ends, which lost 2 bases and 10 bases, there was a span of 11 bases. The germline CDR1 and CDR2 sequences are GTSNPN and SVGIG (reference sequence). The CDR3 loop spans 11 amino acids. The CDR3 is CAWSWQGRAFF. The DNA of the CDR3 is TGTGCCTGGAGTTGGCAGGGGAGAGCTTTCTTT.

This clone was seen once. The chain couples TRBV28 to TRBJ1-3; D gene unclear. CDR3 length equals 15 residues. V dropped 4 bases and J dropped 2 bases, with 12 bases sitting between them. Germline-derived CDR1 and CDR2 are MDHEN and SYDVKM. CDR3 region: CASSSGGLAGNTIYF. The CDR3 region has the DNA TGTGCCAGCAGTTCCGGAGGGCTAGCTGGAAACACCATATATTTT.

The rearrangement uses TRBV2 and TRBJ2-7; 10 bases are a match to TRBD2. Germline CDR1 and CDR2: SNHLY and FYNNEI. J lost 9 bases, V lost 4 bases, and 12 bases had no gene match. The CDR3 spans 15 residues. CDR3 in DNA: TGTGCCAGCAGTGTGTTAGCGGGGGGACAAGACAGGCAGTACTTC. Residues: CASSVLAGGQDRQYF. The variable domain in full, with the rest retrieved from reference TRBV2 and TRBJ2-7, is EPEVTQTPSHQVTQMGQEVILRCVPISNHLYFYWYRQILGQKVEFLVSFYNNEISEKSEIFDDQFSVERPDGSNFTLKIRSTKLEDSAMYFCASSVLAGGQDRQYFGPGTRLTVT.

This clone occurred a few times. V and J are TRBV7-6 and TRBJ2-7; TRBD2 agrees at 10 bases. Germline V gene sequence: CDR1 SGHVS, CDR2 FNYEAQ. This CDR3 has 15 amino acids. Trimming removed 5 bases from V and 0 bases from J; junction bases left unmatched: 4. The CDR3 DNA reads TGTGCCAGCAGCCCCCGGACTAGCGGCTCCTACGAGCAGTACTTC. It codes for CASSPRTSGSYEQYF.

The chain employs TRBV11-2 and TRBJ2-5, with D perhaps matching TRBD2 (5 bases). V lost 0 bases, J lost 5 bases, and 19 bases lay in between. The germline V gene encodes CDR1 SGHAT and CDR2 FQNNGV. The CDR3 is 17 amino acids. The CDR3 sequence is CASSLDLASTGTETQYF. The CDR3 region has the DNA TGTGCCAGCAGCTTAGATCTAGCATCGACGGGCACCGAGACCCAGTACTTC.

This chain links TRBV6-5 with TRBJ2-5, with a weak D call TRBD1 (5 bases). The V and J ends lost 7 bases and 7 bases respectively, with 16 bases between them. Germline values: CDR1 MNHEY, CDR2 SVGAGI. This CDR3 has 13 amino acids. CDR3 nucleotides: TGTGCCAGCAAGACAGATGGGTACGGGACCCAGTACTTC. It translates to CASKTDGYGTQYF.

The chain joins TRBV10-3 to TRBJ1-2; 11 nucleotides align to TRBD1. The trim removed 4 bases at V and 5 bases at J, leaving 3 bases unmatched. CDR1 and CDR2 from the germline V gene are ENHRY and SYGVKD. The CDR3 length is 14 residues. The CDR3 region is CAISGTGGGYGYTF. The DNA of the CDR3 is TGTGCCATCAGTGGGACAGGGGGCGGGTATGGCTACACCTTC.

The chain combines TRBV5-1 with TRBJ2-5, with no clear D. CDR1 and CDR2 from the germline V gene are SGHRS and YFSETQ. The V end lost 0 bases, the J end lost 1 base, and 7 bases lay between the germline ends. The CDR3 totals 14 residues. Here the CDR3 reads CASSLASGQETQYF. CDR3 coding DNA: TGCGCCAGCAGCTTGGCTTCAGGCCAAGAGACCCAGTACTTC.

Written as DNA, the CDR3 is TGCAGCGTTGAAGTTAATGGCTACACCTTC. Its protein is CSVEVNGYTF. V is TRBV29-1 and J is TRBJ1-2; D not resolved. Germline values: CDR1 SQVTM, CDR2 ANQGSEA. V dropped 1 base and J dropped 6 bases, with 3 bases sitting between them. CDR3 size: 10 residues.

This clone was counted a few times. The CDR3 protein is CASSSTGNSNQPQHF. The CDR3 DNA sequence: TGTGCCAGCAGCTCGACAGGGAATAGCAATCAGCCCCAGCATTTT. This rearrangement joins TRBV7-2 to TRBJ1-5; 7 nucleotides line up with TRBD1. J lost 0 bases, V lost 4 bases, and 3 bases had no gene match. Per the germline V gene, CDR1 is SGHTA and CDR2 is FQGNSA. This CDR3 is 15 amino acids long.

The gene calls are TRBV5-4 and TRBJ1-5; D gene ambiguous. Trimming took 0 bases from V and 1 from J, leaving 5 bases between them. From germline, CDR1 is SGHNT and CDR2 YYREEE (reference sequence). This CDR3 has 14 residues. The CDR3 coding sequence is TGTGCCAGCAGCTTGGGAGGGAGCAATCAGCCCCAGCATTTT. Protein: CASSLGGSNQPQHF.

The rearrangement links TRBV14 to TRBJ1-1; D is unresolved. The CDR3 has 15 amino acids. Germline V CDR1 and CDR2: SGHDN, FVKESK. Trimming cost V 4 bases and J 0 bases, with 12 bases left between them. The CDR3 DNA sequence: TGTGCCAGCAGCCCCAAGAATCGGGTGAACACTGAAGCTTTCTTT. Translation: CASSPKNRVNTEAFF.

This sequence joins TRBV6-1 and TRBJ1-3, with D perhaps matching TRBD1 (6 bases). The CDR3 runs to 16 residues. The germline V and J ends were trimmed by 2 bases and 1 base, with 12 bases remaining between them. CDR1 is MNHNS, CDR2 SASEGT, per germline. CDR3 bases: TGTGCCAGCAGTGAAACAGGGCTAACATCTGGAAACACCATATATTTT. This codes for CASSETGLTSGNTIYF.

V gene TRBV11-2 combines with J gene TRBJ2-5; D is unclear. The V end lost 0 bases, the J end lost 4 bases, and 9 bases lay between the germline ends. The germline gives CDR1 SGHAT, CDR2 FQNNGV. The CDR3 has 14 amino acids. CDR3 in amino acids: CASSLDRTAETQYF. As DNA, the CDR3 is TGTGCCAGCAGCTTAGATCGTACAGCAGAGACCCAGTACTTC.

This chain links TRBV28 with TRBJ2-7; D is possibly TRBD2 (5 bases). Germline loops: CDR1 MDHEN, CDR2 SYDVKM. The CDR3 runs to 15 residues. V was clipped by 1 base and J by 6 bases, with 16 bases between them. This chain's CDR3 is CASSLLSIAGREQYF. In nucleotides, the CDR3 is TGTGCCAGCAGTTTATTAAGTATTGCGGGTCGCGAGCAGTACTTC.

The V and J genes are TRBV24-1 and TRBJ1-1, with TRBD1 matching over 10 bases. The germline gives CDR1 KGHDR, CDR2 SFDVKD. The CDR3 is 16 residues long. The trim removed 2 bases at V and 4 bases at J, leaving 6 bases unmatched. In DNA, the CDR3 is TGTGCCACCAGTGATTCGCCGGGACAGGGGACCACTGAAGCTTTCTTT. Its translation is CATSDSPGQGTTEAFF.

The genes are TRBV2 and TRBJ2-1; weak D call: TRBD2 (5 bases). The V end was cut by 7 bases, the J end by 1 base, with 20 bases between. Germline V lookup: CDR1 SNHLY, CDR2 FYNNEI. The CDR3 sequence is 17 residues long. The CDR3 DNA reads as TGTGCCAGCAAACCGGACTCCCCGTTTGGATCCTACAATGAGCAGTTCTTC. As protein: CASKPDSPFGSYNEQFF. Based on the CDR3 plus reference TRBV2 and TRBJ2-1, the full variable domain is EPEVTQTPSHQVTQMGQEVILRCVPISNHLYFYWYRQILGQKVEFLVSFYNNEISEKSEIFDDQFSVERPDGSNFTLKIRSTKLEDSAMYFCASKPDSPFGSYNEQFFGPGTRLTVL.

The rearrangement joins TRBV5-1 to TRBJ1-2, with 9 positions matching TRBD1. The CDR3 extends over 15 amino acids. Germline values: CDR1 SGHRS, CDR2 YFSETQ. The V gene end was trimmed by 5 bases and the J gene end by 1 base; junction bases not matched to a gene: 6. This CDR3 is CASRPDRGNNYGYTF. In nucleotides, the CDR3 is TGCGCCAGCAGGCCGGACAGGGGAAATAACTATGGCTACACCTTC.

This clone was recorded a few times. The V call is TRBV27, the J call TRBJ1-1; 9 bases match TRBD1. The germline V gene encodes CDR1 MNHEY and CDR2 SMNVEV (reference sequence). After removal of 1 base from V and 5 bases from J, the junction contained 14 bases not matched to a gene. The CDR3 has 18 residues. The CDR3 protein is CASSLFGTTGGSGTEAFF. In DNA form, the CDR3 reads TGTGCCAGCAGTTTATTTGGGACGACAGGGGGATCGGGAACTGAAGCTTTCTTT.